A selection of T cell receptor beta chains follows, all from one sample in a study of cytomegalovirus exposure and HLA in healthy donors. The repertoire was sequenced with immunoSEQ multiplex PCR; TCRdb's copy has only in-frame clones and lacks some. The data show some 190,000 clones, around 80% seen once. The sample comprised PBMCs. The origin of the receptors is a man aged 40-50 years in good health and CMV-seronegative. CDR3s include the opening cysteine and the closing phenylalanine or tryptophan. Each record gives: clone size, D gene, J gene, V gene, CDR3 protein, CDR3 DNA. D genes are given only for firm matches. Clone size is given for some rows only: seen once, a few or many times, or a class if the clone is expanded.

abundance: NA; d_gene: TRBD1; j_gene: TRBJ2-1; v_gene: TRBV6-6; CDR3aa: CASRLDRGLSNEQFF; CDR3nt: TGTGCCAGCAGGCTGGACAGGGGTCTCTCTAATGAGCAGTTCTTC
abundance: NA; d_gene: NA; j_gene: TRBJ1-1; v_gene: TRBV7-8; CDR3aa: CASSRVRTEAFF; CDR3nt: TGTGCCAGCAGCCGGGTCCGCACTGAAGCTTTCTTT
abundance: once; d_gene: TRBD1; j_gene: TRBJ1-2; v_gene: TRBV28; CDR3aa: CASSFGTGAGYTF; CDR3nt: TGTGCCAGCAGTTTCGGGACAGGGGCTGGCTACACCTTC
abundance: NA; d_gene: NA; j_gene: TRBJ2-1; v_gene: TRBV29-1; CDR3aa: CSVSLGGAEQFF; CDR3nt: TGCAGCGTGTCCCTCGGGGGAGCTGAGCAGTTCTTC
abundance: NA; d_gene: NA; j_gene: TRBJ1-2; v_gene: TRBV2; CDR3aa: CASIGSGEIYGYTF; CDR3nt: TGTGCCAGCATTGGGTCAGGGGAGATCTATGGCTACACCTTC
abundance: NA; d_gene: TRBD2; j_gene: TRBJ2-1; v_gene: TRBV11-2; CDR3aa: CASSALAGGRDEQFF; CDR3nt: TGTGCCAGCAGCGCCCTAGCGGGGGGGCGGGATGAGCAGTTCTTC
abundance: NA; d_gene: TRBD2; j_gene: TRBJ2-1; v_gene: TRBV9; CDR3aa: CASSPPLLAGPSYNEQFF; CDR3nt: TGTGCCAGCAGCCCCCCGTTACTAGCGGGACCCTCCTACAATGAGCAGTTCTTC
abundance: few; d_gene: TRBD2; j_gene: TRBJ2-7; v_gene: TRBV2; CDR3aa: CASSEGGRGRGSYEQYF; CDR3nt: TGTGCCAGCAGTGAAGGCGGGAGGGGAAGAGGGTCCTACGAGCAGTACTTC
abundance: few; d_gene: NA; j_gene: TRBJ1-2; v_gene: TRBV2; CDR3aa: CASSEGVAGFYGYTF; CDR3nt: TGTGCCAGCAGTGAGGGCGTGGCAGGGTTCTATGGCTACACCTTC
abundance: NA; d_gene: TRBD1; j_gene: TRBJ1-2; v_gene: TRBV28; CDR3aa: CASSGPGQGGYGYTF; CDR3nt: TGTGCCAGCAGCGGTCCGGGACAGGGTGGGTATGGCTACACCTTC
abundance: NA; d_gene: NA; j_gene: TRBJ2-1; v_gene: TRBV9; CDR3aa: CASRERGGNEQFF; CDR3nt: TGTGCCAGCAGGGAAAGGGGGGGGAATGAGCAGTTCTTC
abundance: NA; d_gene: NA; j_gene: TRBJ1-1; v_gene: TRBV10-3; CDR3aa: CAISELKDRLSAFF; CDR3nt: TGTGCCATCAGTGAGTTAAAGGACAGACTCTCAGCTTTCTTT
abundance: NA; d_gene: NA; j_gene: TRBJ2-7; v_gene: TRBV2; CDR3aa: CASSEDWLYEQYF; CDR3nt: TGTGCCAGCAGTGAAGACTGGTTGTACGAGCAGTACTTC
abundance: once; d_gene: NA; j_gene: TRBJ1-1; v_gene: TRBV10-3; CDR3aa: CAISDRLNTEAFF; CDR3nt: TGTGCCATCAGTGACAGGCTGAACACTGAAGCTTTCTTT
abundance: few; d_gene: TRBD1; j_gene: TRBJ2-4; v_gene: TRBV6-6; CDR3aa: CASSRLSRGTKNIQYF; CDR3nt: TGTGCCAGCAGTCGATTATCCAGGGGGACCAAAAACATTCAGTACTTC
abundance: few; d_gene: TRBD1; j_gene: TRBJ2-2; v_gene: TRBV7-3; CDR3aa: CASSLNTGGNTGELFF; CDR3nt: TGTGCCAGCAGCTTAAACACAGGGGGGAACACCGGGGAGCTGTTTTTT
abundance: NA; d_gene: NA; j_gene: TRBJ1-1; v_gene: TRBV30; CDR3aa: CAWRTQVQAGTAEAFF; CDR3nt: TGTGCCTGGAGGACGCAGGTACAGGCCGGAACGGCTGAAGCTTTCTTT
abundance: few; d_gene: TRBD2; j_gene: TRBJ2-2; v_gene: TRBV7-3; CDR3aa: CASSQTSGGAYTGELFF; CDR3nt: TGTGCCAGCAGCCAGACTAGCGGGGGGGCGTACACCGGGGAGCTGTTTTTT
abundance: NA; d_gene: NA; j_gene: TRBJ2-7; v_gene: TRBV18; CDR3aa: CASCFDRAYEQYF; CDR3nt: TGTGCCAGCTGCTTCGACAGAGCCTACGAGCAGTACTTC
abundance: NA; d_gene: NA; j_gene: TRBJ1-3; v_gene: TRBV27; CDR3aa: CASSLKGGYSTIYF; CDR3nt: TGTGCCAGCAGTTTAAAAGGAGGGTACAGCACCATATATTTT
abundance: NA; d_gene: TRBD2; j_gene: TRBJ2-5; v_gene: TRBV28; CDR3aa: CASSSAGVETQYF; CDR3nt: TGTGCCAGCAGTTCAGCGGGGGTAGAGACCCAGTACTTC
abundance: few; d_gene: NA; j_gene: TRBJ2-7; v_gene: TRBV21-1; CDR3aa: CASSKVAGEGYEQYF; CDR3nt: TGTGCCAGCAGCAAAGTGGCAGGGGAGGGCTACGAGCAGTACTTC
abundance: NA; d_gene: TRBD2; j_gene: TRBJ2-7; v_gene: TRBV4-1; CDR3aa: CASSQDLAGGAYEQYF; CDR3nt: TGCGCCAGCAGCCAAGATCTGGCGGGGGGGGCCTACGAGCAGTACTTC
abundance: few; d_gene: NA; j_gene: TRBJ2-5; v_gene: TRBV7-3; CDR3aa: CASSLGPRVETQYF; CDR3nt: TGTGCCAGCAGCTTAGGTCCCCGCGTGGAGACCCAGTACTTC
abundance: NA; d_gene: TRBD1; j_gene: TRBJ1-2; v_gene: TRBV30; CDR3aa: CAWSPGTGGSYTF; CDR3nt: TGTGCCTGGAGTCCAGGGACAGGGGGAAGCTACACCTTC
abundance: NA; d_gene: NA; j_gene: TRBJ2-5; v_gene: TRBV7-3; CDR3aa: CASSLDRRETQYF; CDR3nt: TGTGCCAGCAGTCTAGACAGGCGCGAGACCCAGTACTTC
abundance: NA; d_gene: TRBD2; j_gene: TRBJ2-7; v_gene: TRBV5-4; CDR3aa: CASSRGAGLAGGRTYEQYF; CDR3nt: TGTGCCAGCAGCCGAGGGGCGGGACTAGCGGGAGGGAGGACCTACGAGCAGTACTTC
abundance: NA; d_gene: TRBD2; j_gene: TRBJ2-1; v_gene: TRBV7-2; CDR3aa: CASSLKRGSGTEQFF; CDR3nt: TGTGCCAGCAGCCTAAAACGGGGGAGCGGGACTGAGCAGTTCTTC
abundance: NA; d_gene: TRBD1; j_gene: TRBJ1-1; v_gene: TRBV5-1; CDR3aa: CASSLEQGRYTEAFF; CDR3nt: TGCGCCAGCAGCTTGGAACAGGGGAGGTACACTGAAGCTTTCTTT
abundance: NA; d_gene: TRBD2; j_gene: TRBJ2-1; v_gene: TRBV7-2; CDR3aa: CASSRTTSGAYNEQFF; CDR3nt: TGTGCCAGCAGCCGCACCACTAGCGGGGCCTACAATGAGCAGTTCTTC
abundance: NA; d_gene: NA; j_gene: TRBJ2-1; v_gene: TRBV7-2; CDR3aa: CASSLVRSPEQFF; CDR3nt: TGTGCCAGCAGCTTAGTTCGGTCCCCTGAGCAGTTCTTC
abundance: NA; d_gene: TRBD2; j_gene: TRBJ2-1; v_gene: TRBV25-1; CDR3aa: CASSDSGSYNEQFF; CDR3nt: TGTGCCAGCAGTGATAGCGGGTCCTACAATGAGCAGTTCTTC
abundance: NA; d_gene: TRBD1; j_gene: TRBJ2-7; v_gene: TRBV5-6; CDR3aa: CASRDRGNEQYF; CDR3nt: TGTGCCAGCAGGGACAGGGGCAACGAGCAGTACTTC